This T cell receptor beta chain was captured in a study of blood T cell repertoires in COVID-19. V shed 3 bases and J shed 8 bases, with 10 bases lying between them. The V gene's germline CDR1 is LGHDT and CDR2 YNNKEL (reference sequence). The CDR3 length is 12 residues. In the authors' methods: Cell counts per sample came from amplifying reference gene primers. Sequencing used immunoSEQ multiplex PCR; TCRdb keeps in-frame clones, though not all of them. For V, J and clone size, that table is used; D and trimming come from the DNA. The table lists roughly 150,000 clones, more than 65% of them singletons, with about 11% in the top ten.

The V and J genes are TRBV3-1 (or the pseudogene TRBV3-2) and TRBJ1-1, with D perhaps TRBD1 (6 bases). The sequenced sample consisted of peripheral blood. The clonotype was recovered from a woman over 75 with active or convalescent COVID-19. CDR3 residues: CASSHLDREAFF. In DNA, the CDR3 is TGTGCCAGCAGCCACCTTGACAGGGAAGCTTTCTTT.